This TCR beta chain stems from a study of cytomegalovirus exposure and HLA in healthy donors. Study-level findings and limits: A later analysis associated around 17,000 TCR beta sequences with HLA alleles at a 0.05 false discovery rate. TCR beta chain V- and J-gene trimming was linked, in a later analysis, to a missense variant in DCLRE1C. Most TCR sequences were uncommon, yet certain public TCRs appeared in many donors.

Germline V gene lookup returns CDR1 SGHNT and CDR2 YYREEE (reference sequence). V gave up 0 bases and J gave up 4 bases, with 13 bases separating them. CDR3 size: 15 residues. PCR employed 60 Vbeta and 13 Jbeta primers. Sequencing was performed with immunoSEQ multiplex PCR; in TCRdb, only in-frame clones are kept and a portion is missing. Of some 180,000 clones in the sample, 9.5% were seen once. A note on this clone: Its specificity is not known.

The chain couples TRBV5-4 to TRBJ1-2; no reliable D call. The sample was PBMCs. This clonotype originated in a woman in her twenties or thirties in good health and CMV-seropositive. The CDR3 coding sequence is TGTGCCAGCAGCTTGGAAAAAGCAGGCTCCTATGGCTACACCTTC. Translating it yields CASSLEKAGSYGYTF.